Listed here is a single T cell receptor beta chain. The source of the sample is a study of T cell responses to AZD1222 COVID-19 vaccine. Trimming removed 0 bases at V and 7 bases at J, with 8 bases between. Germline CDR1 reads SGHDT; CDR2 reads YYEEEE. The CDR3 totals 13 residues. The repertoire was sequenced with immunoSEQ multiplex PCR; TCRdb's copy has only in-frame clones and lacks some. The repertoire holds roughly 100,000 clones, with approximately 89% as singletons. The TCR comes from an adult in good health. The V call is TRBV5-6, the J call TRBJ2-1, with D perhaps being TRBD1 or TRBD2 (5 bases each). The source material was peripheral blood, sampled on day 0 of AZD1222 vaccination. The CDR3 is CASSLAWGNEQFF. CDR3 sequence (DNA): TGTGCCAGCAGCTTGGCCTGGGGGAATGAGCAGTTCTTC.